This T cell receptor (beta chain) was recorded in a study of T cells after yellow fever vaccination. TCRdb reprocessed the 5' RACE reads with MiXCR, giving one entry per CDR3 protein. The repertoire holds just under 600,000 distinct CDR3 sequences, less than 15% seen once, with over 11% in the top ten. This CDR3 comprises 15 residues. V lost 8 bases, J lost 9 bases, and 15 bases stayed unmatched. Germline CDR1 reads SQVTM; CDR2 reads ANQGSEA. The source material was PBMCs, sampled on the day of the yellow fever booster vaccination. The chain joins TRBV29-1 to TRBJ2-1; 11 nucleotides align to TRBD2. The sequence came from a young man who received the YFV17D yellow fever vaccine. CDR3 coding DNA: TGCAGCACCACCGCACTAGCGGGAGTTCATGTTGAGCAGTTCTTC. Its translation: CSTTALAGVHVEQFF.